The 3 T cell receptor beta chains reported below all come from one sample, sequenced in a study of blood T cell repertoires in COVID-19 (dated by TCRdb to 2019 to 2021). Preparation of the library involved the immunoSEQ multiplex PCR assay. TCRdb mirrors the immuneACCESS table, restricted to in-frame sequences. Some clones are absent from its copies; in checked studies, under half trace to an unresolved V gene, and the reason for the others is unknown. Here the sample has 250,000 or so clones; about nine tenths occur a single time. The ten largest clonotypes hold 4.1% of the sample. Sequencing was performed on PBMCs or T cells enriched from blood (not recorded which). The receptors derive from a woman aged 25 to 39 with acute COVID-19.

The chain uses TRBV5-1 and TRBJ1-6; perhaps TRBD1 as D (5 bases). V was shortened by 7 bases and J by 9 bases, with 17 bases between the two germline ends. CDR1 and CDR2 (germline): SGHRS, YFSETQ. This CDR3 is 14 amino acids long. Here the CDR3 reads CASVVRGKTSPLHF. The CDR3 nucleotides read TGCGCCAGCGTTGTTCGGGGGAAAACTTCACCCCTCCACTTT.

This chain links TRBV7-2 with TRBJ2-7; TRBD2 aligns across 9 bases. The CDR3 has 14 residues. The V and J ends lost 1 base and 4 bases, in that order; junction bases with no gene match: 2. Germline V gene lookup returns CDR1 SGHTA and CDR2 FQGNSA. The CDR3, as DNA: TGTGCCAGCAGCTTAGGCGGGAGGGTATACGAGCAGTACTTC. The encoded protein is CASSLGGRVYEQYF.

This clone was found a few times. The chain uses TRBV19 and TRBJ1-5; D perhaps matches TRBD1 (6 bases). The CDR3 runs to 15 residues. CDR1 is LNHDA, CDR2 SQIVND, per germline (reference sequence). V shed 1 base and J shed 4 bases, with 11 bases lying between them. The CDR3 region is CASSIGGGPNQPQHF. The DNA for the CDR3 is TGTGCCAGTAGTATAGGGGGGGGGCCTAATCAGCCCCAGCATTTT.